Below are 7 T cell receptor beta chains sequenced from a single sample in a study of cytomegalovirus exposure and HLA in healthy donors. The protocol was immunoSEQ multiplex PCR, while the TCRdb copy is restricted to in-frame clones and leaves out a portion. The data show about 130,000 clones, with 85% to 90% seen just once and about 1% held by the top ten. Material: PBMCs. The receptor set was obtained from a woman between 18 and 29 years old in good health and CMV-seronegative.

The chain joins TRBV5-1 to TRBJ1-3, with a weak D call TRBD1 (6 bases). Trimming shortened V by 3 bases and J by 2 bases, and 12 bases separated the two germline ends. The CDR3 loop spans 15 amino acids. The germline V gene encodes CDR1 SGHRS and CDR2 YFSETQ. The CDR3 bases are TGCGCCAGCAGCTCAACAGGGTTCGCTGGAAACACCATATATTTT. Amino acid sequence: CASSSTGFAGNTIYF.

The table lists this clone with a few counts. The chain has TRBV9 and TRBJ2-2; D call uncertain. Germline lookup yields CDR1 SGDLS and CDR2 YYNGEE. V was trimmed by 3 bases and J by 0 bases, leaving 6 bases between them. This CDR3 comprises 14 residues. CDR3 sequence reads: CASSEPANTGELFF. The CDR3 DNA follows: TGTGCCAGCAGCGAACCGGCGAACACCGGGGAGCTGTTTTTT.

The chain carries TRBV11-2 and TRBJ2-3, with a tentative D call TRBD2 (5 bases). Germline CDR1 reads SGHAT; CDR2 reads FQNNGV. The length of the CDR3 is 16 residues. V shed 7 bases and J shed 1 base, with 18 bases lying between them. In DNA, the CDR3 is TGTGCCAGCACCTACTTGCGGGTTTTAGGCACAGATACGCAGTATTTT. This translates into CASTYLRVLGTDTQYF.

This sequence joins TRBV5-5 and TRBJ2-7, with 8 bases aligning to TRBD2. The germline gives CDR1 SGHKS, CDR2 YYEKEE (reference sequence). The trim removed 0 bases at V and 3 bases at J, leaving 2 bases unmatched. This CDR3 region has 14 residues. The CDR3 region is CASSLATSGYEQYF. As DNA, the CDR3 is TGTGCCAGCAGCTTGGCAACTAGCGGCTACGAGCAGTACTTC.

The CDR3 nucleotides read TGCGCCAGCAGCTTATTAGCGGGATCCTACAATGAGCAGTTCTTC. Encoded protein: CASSLLAGSYNEQFF. The chain couples TRBV5-1 to TRBJ2-1; 8 bases are a match to TRBD2. The CDR3 is made up of 15 amino acids. J lost 1 base, V lost 2 bases, and 2 bases had no gene match. CDR1 is SGHRS, CDR2 YFSETQ, per germline. Supplemented by reference TRBV5-1 and TRBJ2-1, the full variable domain reads KAGVTQTPRYLIKTRGQQVTLSCSPISGHRSVSWYQQTPGQGLQFLFEYFSETQRNKGNFPGRFSGRQFSNSRSEMNVSTLELGDSALYLCASSLLAGSYNEQFFGPGTRLTVL.

The chain is built from TRBV11-3 and TRBJ2-7; D not resolved. CDR1 is SGHNT, CDR2 YENEEA, per germline. The CDR3 is 15 residues long. V lost 3 bases and J lost 2, with 14 bases in between. This CDR3 is CASSFSSAGPYEQYF. The DNA of the CDR3 is TGTGCCAGCAGCTTCAGCAGCGCCGGCCCCTACGAGCAGTACTTC.

The chain is built from TRBV19 and TRBJ2-7, with D possibly TRBD2 on 6 matching bases. V was shortened by 8 bases and J by 3 bases, with 26 bases between the two germline ends. Germline CDR1 is LNHDA and CDR2 is SQIVND (reference sequence). The CDR3 consists of 17 residues. As DNA, the CDR3 is TGTGCCAGTTCCCCACAGGCGAGCGCTAGCGTTAACTACGAGCAGTACTTC. Translated: CASSPQASASVNYEQYF.